The clone carrying this TCR beta chain appeared a single time. Its target is unknown. This sample stems from a study of CD8 T cells in Susac syndrome. Study-wide findings and caveats: A relatively small number of individuals underwent TCR sequencing and HLA analysis.

TCR beta sequences were obtained from blood CD8+ and CD4+ T cells. FACS enriched CD8+ TEMRA cells, while bulk CD8+ and CD4+ were negatively isolated. The CDR3 has 13 residues. Trimming took 2 bases from V and 0 from J, leaving 7 bases between them. CDR1 is DFQATT, CDR2 SNEGSKA, per germline (reference sequence). It was with random hexamers that 0.5 to 1 ug RNA was reverse transcribed. Amplification of TCR beta CDR3 spanned 54 Vbeta and 13 Jbeta via immunoSEQ multiplex PCR. MiXCR, run by TCRdb on the immunoSEQ multiplex PCR reads, gives a single entry per CDR3 protein. The table records approximately 230,000 distinct CDR3 sequences, 93% of them present only once.

This TCR was recovered from a human donor with multiple sclerosis. This chain uses TRBV20-1 with TRBJ2-5, with no clear D. The material sequenced was CD4+ T cells from PBMCs. The CDR3 DNA is TGCAGTGCTAGACATCAGTACCAAGAGACCCAGTACTTC. Translation: CSARHQYQETQYF.